A single sample is the source of the 5 T cell receptor beta chains below, sequenced in a study of blood T cell repertoires in COVID-19. Data came from immunoSEQ multiplex PCR; TCRdb stores just in-frame clones and leaves some out. The sample lists fewer than 250,000 clones; roughly 87% were seen once. Input material: PBMCs or T cells enriched from blood (not recorded which). All receptors derive from a woman under 40 with acute COVID-19.

The count of this clone is one. The V gene is TRBV19, the J gene TRBJ2-5, with a tentative D call TRBD2 (6 bases). The CDR3 has 13 amino acids. The V end lost 3 bases, the J end lost 7 bases, and 12 bases lay between the germline ends. Germline assignment: CDR1 LNHDA and CDR2 SQIVND (reference sequence). CDR3 coding DNA: TGTGCCAGTAGTATCCGGGACTCCGGGACCCAGTACTTC. It encodes CASSIRDSGTQYF.

The chain combines TRBV5-6 with TRBJ2-7, with a tentative D call TRBD1 (5 bases). Per the germline V gene, CDR1 is SGHDT and CDR2 is YYEEEE. Trimming shortened V by 5 bases and J by 3 bases, and 18 bases separated the two germline ends. The CDR3 has 15 residues. In DNA, the CDR3 is TGTGCCAGCAGTGATCAGGGTTTGGGAAACTACGAGCAGTACTTC. It is translated as CASSDQGLGNYEQYF.

V and J are TRBV27 and TRBJ2-1; 8 bases are a match to TRBD2. Germline CDR1 is MNHEY and CDR2 is SMNVEV (reference sequence). V lost 3 bases and J lost 5; bases outside the gene matches: 15. The CDR3 has 18 residues. The CDR3 nucleotides are TGTGCCAGCAGTTTCCTTGCGGGGGGTTTTGTAACCCACAATGAGCAGTTCTTC. It specifies CASSFLAGGFVTHNEQFF.

This chain links TRBV4-3 with TRBJ2-1, with D tentatively TRBD2 (5 bases). The germline V gene has CDR1 LGHNA and CDR2 YSLEER. The CDR3 is 12 residues long. With 4 bases removed from V and 6 bases from J, the gap between germline ends came to 7 bases. CDR3 in DNA: TGCGCCAGCAGCCCGAGCGGCAATGAGCAGTTCTTC. It is translated as CASSPSGNEQFF.

The chain combines TRBV12-3 or TRBV12-4 with TRBJ1-4, with no clear D. Trimming left V 3 bases short and J 7 bases short, with 3 bases between. This CDR3 region has 11 residues. The CDR3 reads CASSFGEKLFF. CDR3 bases: TGTGCCAGCAGTTTCGGTGAAAAACTGTTTTTT.